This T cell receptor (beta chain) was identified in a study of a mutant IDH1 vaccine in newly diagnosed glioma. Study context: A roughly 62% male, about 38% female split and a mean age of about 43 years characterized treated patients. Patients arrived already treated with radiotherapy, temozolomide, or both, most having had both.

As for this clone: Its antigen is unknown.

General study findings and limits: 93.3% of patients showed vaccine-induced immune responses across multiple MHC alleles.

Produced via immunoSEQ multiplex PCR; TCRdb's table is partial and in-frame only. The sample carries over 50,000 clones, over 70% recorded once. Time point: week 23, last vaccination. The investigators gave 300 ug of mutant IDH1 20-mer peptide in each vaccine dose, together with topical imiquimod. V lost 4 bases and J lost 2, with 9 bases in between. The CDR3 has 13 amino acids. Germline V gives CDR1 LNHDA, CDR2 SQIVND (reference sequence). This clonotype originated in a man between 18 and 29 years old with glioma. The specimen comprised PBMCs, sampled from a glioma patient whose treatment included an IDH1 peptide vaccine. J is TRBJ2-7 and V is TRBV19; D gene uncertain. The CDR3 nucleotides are TGTGCCAGTAGTAGCCAAATGACCTACGAGCAGTACTTC. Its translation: CASSSQMTYEQYF.